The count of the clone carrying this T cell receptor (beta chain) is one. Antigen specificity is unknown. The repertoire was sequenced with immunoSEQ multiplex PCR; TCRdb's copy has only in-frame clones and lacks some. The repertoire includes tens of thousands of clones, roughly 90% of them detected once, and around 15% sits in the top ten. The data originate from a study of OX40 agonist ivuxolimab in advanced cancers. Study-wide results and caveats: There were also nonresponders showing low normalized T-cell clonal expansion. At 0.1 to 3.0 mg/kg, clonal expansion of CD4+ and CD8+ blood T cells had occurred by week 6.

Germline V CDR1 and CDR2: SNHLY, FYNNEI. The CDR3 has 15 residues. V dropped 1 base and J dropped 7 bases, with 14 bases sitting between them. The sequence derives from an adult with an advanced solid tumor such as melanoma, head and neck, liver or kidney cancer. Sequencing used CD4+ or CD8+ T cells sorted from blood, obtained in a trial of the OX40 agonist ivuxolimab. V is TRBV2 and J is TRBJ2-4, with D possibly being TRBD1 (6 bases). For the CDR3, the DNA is TGTGCCAGCAGTGAAGAGGAGGACAGCCCGAACATTCAGTACTTC. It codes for CASSEEEDSPNIQYF.